These 14 T cell receptor beta chains were sequenced from one sample in a study of cytomegalovirus exposure and HLA in healthy donors. PCR amplification relied on 60 Vbeta primers (plus 13 Jbeta primers). The method was immunoSEQ multiplex PCR; TCRdb's version includes in-frame clones alone and lacks a portion of them. Of approximately 140,000 clones listed, 79% are singletons. Source material: PBMCs. The origin of the receptors is a man aged 45-60 years in good health and CMV-seropositive.

This sequence joins TRBV2 and TRBJ1-2; 10 bases are a match to TRBD1. The CDR3 has 15 amino acids. V was clipped by 2 bases and J by 4 bases; unmatched bases: 4. The V gene's germline CDR1 is SNHLY and CDR2 FYNNEI. CDR3 DNA: TGTGCCAGCAGTGAACGGACAGGGGGGGCCTATGGCTACACCTTC. This translates into CASSERTGGAYGYTF.

The V gene is TRBV25-1, the J gene TRBJ1-6; possibly TRBD1 for D (5 bases). The CDR3 is made up of 13 amino acids. V was shortened by 7 bases and J by 5 bases, with 9 bases between the two germline ends. Germline values: CDR1 MGHDK, CDR2 SYGVNS. Written as DNA, the CDR3 is TGTGCCAGCAAGGAACAGGATAATTCACCCCTCCACTTT. It encodes CASKEQDNSPLHF.

A note on this clone: At the DNA level, this CDR3 is encoded by other sequences in the same sample as well. The rearrangement uses TRBV20-1 and TRBJ2-3, with TRBD2 as a possible D gene (5 bases). The CDR3 is 11 amino acids. The germline CDR1 and CDR2 sequences are DFQATT and SNEGSKA (reference sequence). V shed 3 bases and J shed 4 bases, with 5 bases lying between them. The CDR3 loop is CSARRADTQYF. The CDR3 coding sequence is TGCAGTGCTAGGAGGGCAGATACGCAGTATTTT.

This rearrangement joins TRBV28 to TRBJ1-2; tentatively, D is TRBD1 (6 bases). The V gene lost 5 bases and the J gene lost 5 bases, with 9 bases spanning the gap. Germline CDR1 is MDHEN and CDR2 is SYDVKM. The CDR3 length is 12 residues. CDR3 loop: CASSARGYGYTF. The CDR3 region has the DNA TGTGCCAGCAGTGCAAGGGGGTATGGCTACACCTTC.

The gene calls are TRBV27 and TRBJ2-1, with 8 nucleotides matching TRBD2. This CDR3 spans 16 amino acids. The V gene's germline CDR1 is MNHEY and CDR2 SMNVEV (reference sequence). With 5 bases clipped from V and 6 bases from J, the junction kept 12 bases outside the gene matches. The CDR3 bases are TGTGCCAGCAGTCACTCGTGGGAACTAGCGGTCAATGAGCAGTTCTTC. Protein: CASSHSWELAVNEQFF.

This sequence joins TRBV7-3 and TRBJ2-3; maybe TRBD1 (7 bases). The germline CDR1 and CDR2 sequences are SGHTA and FQGTGA. CDR3 size: 14 residues. V lost 5 bases and J lost 4, with 13 bases in between. CDR3 loop: CASSTGASADTQYF. CDR3 nucleotide sequence: TGTGCCAGCAGCACAGGGGCTAGCGCAGATACGCAGTATTTT.

This clone occurred a few times. The rearrangement links TRBV9 to TRBJ2-6, with 7 positions matching TRBD1. The germline CDR1 and CDR2 sequences are SGDLS and YYNGEE. The length of the CDR3 is 17 residues. The junction had 10 bases not matched to a gene; V was cut back by 3 bases and J by 4 bases. The CDR3 protein is CASSARDSIAGANVLTF. Written as DNA, the CDR3 is TGTGCCAGCAGCGCCCGGGACAGCATTGCCGGGGCCAACGTCCTGACTTTC.

V usage is TRBV5-5 and J usage is TRBJ2-2; perhaps TRBD2 as D (7 bases). The CDR3 is 17 residues long. V shed 4 bases and J shed 1 base, with 17 bases lying between them. Germline CDR1 reads SGHKS; CDR2 reads YYEKEE (reference sequence). CDR3 residues: CASSALGGRRNTGELFF. The DNA for the CDR3 is TGTGCCAGCAGCGCCCTCGGGGGGCGAAGGAACACCGGGGAGCTGTTTTTT.

The chain links TRBV10-2 to TRBJ1-2; D remains unclear. The CDR3 is 14 amino acids. Germline CDR1 reads WSHSY; CDR2 reads SAAADI. The V end was cut by 0 bases, the J end by 5 bases, with 10 bases between. CDR3 in amino acids: CASSESPSGYGYTF. CDR3 nucleotides: TGCGCCAGCAGTGAGTCCCCCTCAGGATATGGCTACACCTTC.

V is TRBV19 and J is TRBJ2-7; 8 nucleotides agree with TRBD1. CDR1 and CDR2 from the germline V gene are LNHDA and SQIVND (reference sequence). The CDR3 runs to 15 residues. The ends lost 3 bases at V and 5 bases at J; junction bases unmatched: 9. In DNA, the CDR3 is TGTGCCAGTAGTATCGGCCCAGGGGGCGCCCACGAGCAGTACTTC. Amino acid sequence: CASSIGPGGAHEQYF.

This rearrangement joins TRBV14 to TRBJ2-7; weak D call: TRBD2 (6 bases). The CDR3 is 13 amino acids. Trimming cost V 5 bases and J 7 bases, with 15 bases left between them. Per germline, CDR1 SGHDN and CDR2 FVKESK. The CDR3 bases are TGTGCCAGCAGCAGGTCGGGAGCGGAGGAGCAGTACTTC. This sequence encodes CASSRSGAEEQYF.

The chain uses TRBV28 and TRBJ2-2; D is perhaps TRBD1 (6 bases). CDR1 and CDR2 (germline): MDHEN, SYDVKM. The germline V and J ends were trimmed by 11 bases and 3 bases, with 10 bases remaining between them. This CDR3 has 12 residues. The CDR3 is CAGGGDTGELFF. CDR3 DNA sequence: TGTGCCGGTGGGGGCGACACCGGGGAGCTGTTTTTT.

The CDR3: CASSEGLAGNSYEQYF. In DNA form, the CDR3 reads TGTGCCAGCAGTGAAGGGCTAGCGGGAAACTCCTACGAGCAGTACTTC. V usage is TRBV6-1 and J usage is TRBJ2-7; 9 positions agree with TRBD2. J was trimmed by 0 bases and V by 1 base; bases with no gene match: 4. Germline loops: CDR1 MNHNS, CDR2 SASEGT. The CDR3 runs to 16 residues.

The chain links TRBV6-1 to TRBJ2-1, with a possible D match to TRBD2 (5 bases). This CDR3 is built from 13 residues. V was pared by 6 bases and J by 5 bases, with 11 bases between. From germline, CDR1 is MNHNS and CDR2 SASEGT. Here the CDR3 DNA reads TGTGCCAGCAGCCTACTAGAAAACAATGAGCAGTTCTTC. Its translation is CASSLLENNEQFF.